Listed here are 29 T cell receptor beta chains from one sample, sequenced in a study of glioma-infiltrating T cells (dated by TCRdb to the mid-2010s). Sequencing took place on an Illumina MiSeq. TCR alpha and beta CDR3 regions were amplified with the iRepertoire nested amplicon-rescue multiplex PCR (arm-PCR) platform from RNA. Clones were called with MiXCR by TCRdb after fastp trimmed the public reads at Q25, and only in-frame beta chains were retained. CDR3 protein duplicates are merged, each entry listing the most common genes and DNA. The sample table holds about 110,000 distinct CDR3 sequences, of which 25% to 30% were seen once. The ten most abundant clones make up about 30% of the sample. The sequenced material came from glioma tissue, nonneoplastic brain tissue, or PBMCs (not recorded which). The receptors here all came from a human donor with low-grade glioma or glioblastoma, undergoing nonglioma brain surgery, or in good health (not recorded which).

The chain uses TRBV14 and TRBJ1-3; D call uncertain. Germline assignment: CDR1 SGHDN and CDR2 FVKESK. CDR3 length equals 14 residues. V shed 2 bases and J shed 4 bases, with 9 bases lying between them. Here the CDR3 DNA reads TGTGCCAGCAGCCAACAGTCATTGGGAAACACCATATATTTT. It encodes CASSQQSLGNTIYF.

This rearrangement joins TRBV19 to TRBJ2-7, with TRBD2 matching over 13 bases. The germline CDR1 and CDR2 sequences are LNHDA and SQIVND (reference sequence). The V segment lost 5 bases and the J segment 2 bases; nucleotides outside the gene matches: 3. The CDR3 is made up of 15 amino acids. CDR3 loop: CASSSGLAGPYEQYF. Written as DNA, the CDR3 is TGTGCCAGTAGTTCGGGACTAGCGGGACCCTACGAGCAGTACTTC.

Sample share makes this clonotype medium-sized. The chain employs TRBV6-2 or TRBV6-3 and TRBJ2-2, with unresolved D. This CDR3 is built from 14 residues. Deletions cut 0 bases from V and 8 bases from J, with 10 bases between. CDR1 is MNHEY and CDR2 is SVGEGT in the germline V gene. The CDR3 bases are TGTGCCAGCAGTTACTCAGCCTTCTCAGGGGAGCTGTTTTTT. This gives the protein CASSYSAFSGELFF.

This clonotype was counted ten times or more. This sequence joins TRBV5-1 and TRBJ1-1, with TRBD1 matching over 7 bases. V shed 5 bases and J 3 bases; nucleotides not matched to a gene: 13. The V gene's germline CDR1 is SGHRS and CDR2 YFSETQ. The CDR3 has 16 residues. CDR3 coding DNA: TGCGCCAGCAGTCAGAACCCGGGACAGATATACACTGAAGCTTTCTTT. This translates into CASSQNPGQIYTEAFF.

This clonotype has just a few counts. The rearrangement uses TRBV5-1 and TRBJ1-1; TRBD1 is a possible D gene (5 bases). Germline loops: CDR1 SGHRS, CDR2 YFSETQ. V was shortened by 1 base and J by 1 base, with 14 bases between the two germline ends. CDR3 size: 16 residues. The CDR3 reads CASSLSYATENTEAFF. CDR3 nucleotides: TGCGCCAGCAGCTTGAGTTATGCGACAGAGAACACTGAAGCTTTCTTT.

This clonotype was recorded many times. V and J are TRBV19 and TRBJ1-2; the D gene is possibly TRBD1 (5 bases). CDR1 LNHDA and CDR2 SQIVND come from the germline V gene (reference sequence). This CDR3 spans 14 amino acids. V was shortened by 3 bases and J by 9 bases, with 17 bases between the two germline ends. CDR3 region: CASSISRAEGRYTF. The CDR3 DNA reads TGTGCCAGTAGTATTTCCCGAGCAGAGGGACGCTACACCTTC.

The V call is TRBV19, the J call TRBJ2-1, with 7 nucleotides matching TRBD2. The CDR3 loop spans 15 amino acids. Germline assignment: CDR1 LNHDA and CDR2 SQIVND (reference sequence). The J segment lost 2 bases and the V segment lost 6 bases, leaving 7 bases of the junction unmatched. CDR3 loop: CASRNLAATYNEQFF. CDR3 nucleotides: TGTGCCAGTAGAAACCTAGCGGCCACCTACAATGAGCAGTTCTTC. Full variable domain (outside the CDR3, taken from reference TRBV19 and TRBJ2-1): DGGITQSPKYLFRKEGQNVTLSCEQNLNHDAMYWYRQDPGQGLRLIYYSQIVNDFQKGDIAEGYSVSREKKESFPLTVTSAQKNPTAFYLCASRNLAATYNEQFFGPGTRLTVL.

This clonotype was seen many times. V gene TRBV18 combines with J gene TRBJ2-2; tentative D call: TRBD1 (6 bases). This CDR3 is built from 15 residues. Trimming took 5 bases from V and 4 from J, leaving 14 bases between them. Germline-derived CDR1 and CDR2 are KGHSH and LQKENI. The CDR3 nucleotides are TGTGCCAGCTCAGCTACTACAGGGTTCACCGGGGAGCTGTTTTTT. It specifies CASSATTGFTGELFF.

Of note for this clonotype: Since a much larger clone is just one base distant, this may be a read error. This chain connects TRBV29-1 to TRBJ1-3; D remains unclear. This CDR3 contains 14 residues. CDR1 and CDR2 (germline): SQVTM, ANQGSEA. The CDR3, as DNA: TGCAGCGTTGAAGTGAGTAAGACTGGAAACATCATATATTTT. Translated: CSVEVSKTGNIIYF.

This clonotype was counted ten times or more. This chain links TRBV5-1 with TRBJ1-6; 9 bases are a match to TRBD1. The CDR3 runs 15 residues. The J segment lost 6 bases and the V segment lost 0 bases, leaving 1 base of the junction unmatched. CDR1 and CDR2 (germline): SGHRS, YFSETQ. DNA for the CDR3: TGCGCCAGCAGCTTGGAGGACAGGGGTAATTCACCCCTCCACTTT. Translation: CASSLEDRGNSPLHF.

This clonotype was found many times. This chain joins TRBV12-3 or TRBV12-4 and TRBJ1-1; 11 nucleotides align to TRBD1. V gave up 8 bases and J gave up 5 bases; unmatched junction bases: 7. CDR3 length: 14 amino acids. The CDR3 loop is CASQTRDRGTEAFF. CDR3 in DNA: TGTGCCAGCCAGACCCGGGACAGGGGGACTGAAGCTTTCTTT.

This clonotype was counted at least ten times. This chain links TRBV7-2 with TRBJ2-1; 9 bases fit TRBD2. The germline CDR1 and CDR2 sequences are SGHTA and FQGNSA. The junction had 9 bases not matched to a gene; V was cut back by 6 bases and J by 9 bases. This CDR3 has 14 residues. The CDR3 DNA is TGTGCCAGCAGATATTCTAGCGGGAACGGTGAGCAGTTCTTC. This codes for CASRYSSGNGEQFF.

This clonotype turned up a few times. The V call is TRBV5-1, the J call TRBJ2-2, with a tentative D call TRBD2 (5 bases). This CDR3 spans 15 amino acids. The germline V gene has CDR1 SGHRS and CDR2 YFSETQ. Trimming took off 0 bases at V and 4 bases at J, with 10 bases between the two ends. This chain's CDR3 is CASSLAPGSTGELFF. In DNA, the CDR3 is TGCGCCAGCAGCTTGGCCCCGGGGAGCACCGGGGAGCTGTTTTTT.

This clonotype has at least ten counts. This chain connects TRBV20-1 to TRBJ2-7, with 7 bases identical to TRBD1. With 0 bases clipped from V and 4 bases from J, the junction kept 6 bases outside the gene matches. CDR3 length: 14 amino acids. Germline-derived CDR1 and CDR2 are DFQATT and SNEGSKA (reference sequence). The CDR3 loop reads CSARDLRQGYEQYF. CDR3 DNA sequence: TGCAGTGCTAGAGATCTGCGACAGGGTTACGAGCAGTACTTC.

Of note for this clonotype: A much more abundant neighbour one base away suggests this may be a read error. The chain links TRBV20-1 to TRBJ2-3, with D perhaps matching TRBD1 (5 bases). CDR1 is DFQATT and CDR2 is SNEGSKA in the germline V gene (reference sequence). CDR3 length: 13 residues. The CDR3 DNA sequence: TGCAGTGCTAGGCCCAGTAGAACAGGTACGCAGTATTTT. Encoded protein: CSARPSRTGTQYF.

This clonotype has a count of ten or more. The V gene is TRBV6-2 or TRBV6-3, the J gene TRBJ2-7; the match to TRBD2 covers 8 bases. In germline, CDR1 is MNHEY, CDR2 SVGEGT. V was pared by 5 bases and J by 1 base, with 13 bases of the junction left unmatched. The CDR3 loop spans 17 amino acids. CDR3 nucleotides: TGTGCCAGCAGTCCCCAAAGCCGGACTAGCCGTTCCTACGAGCAGTACTTC. It yields the protein CASSPQSRTSRSYEQYF.

A few counts support this clonotype. The chain combines TRBV30 with TRBJ2-1; no reliable D call. The CDR3 is 13 residues long. Germline CDR1 GTSNPN, CDR2 SVGIG (reference sequence). V lost 0 bases and J 4 bases, leaving 7 bases between the germline ends. This chain's CDR3 is CAWSVSQYNEQFF. In nucleotides, the CDR3 is TGTGCCTGGAGTGTATCCCAATACAATGAGCAGTTCTTC.

This rearrangement joins TRBV5-5 to TRBJ1-1; D might be TRBD1 (5 bases). Per the germline V gene, CDR1 is SGHKS and CDR2 is YYEKEE (reference sequence). V lost 1 base and J lost 6, with 7 bases in between. The CDR3 loop spans 12 amino acids. The CDR3 sequence: CASSLIGAEAFF. As DNA, the CDR3 is TGTGCCAGCAGCTTGATAGGGGCTGAAGCTTTCTTT.

This clonotype was recorded a few times. The chain recombines TRBV29-1 with TRBJ2-1; 9 bases are a match to TRBD2. With 5 bases clipped from V and 6 bases from J, the junction kept 5 bases outside the gene matches. The CDR3 is made up of 13 amino acids. Germline CDR1 SQVTM, CDR2 ANQGSEA. The CDR3 loop is CSVLAGVLNEQFF. For the CDR3, the DNA is TGCAGCGTTTTAGCGGGAGTTCTCAATGAGCAGTTCTTC.

This clonotype was counted at least ten times. This chain connects TRBV27 to TRBJ2-3; 11 nucleotides agree with TRBD2. CDR1 is MNHEY, CDR2 SMNVEV, per germline (reference sequence). The CDR3 totals 18 residues. V shed 3 bases, J shed 0 bases, and the junction held 8 bases outside the gene matches. CDR3 sequence (DNA): TGTGCCAGCAGTTTGAGGCTAGCGGGAGGATCTAGCACAGATACGCAGTATTTT. Its translation: CASSLRLAGGSSTDTQYF.

This clonotype was observed many times. This sequence joins TRBV6-1 and TRBJ1-5; a weak D match, TRBD1 (6 bases). Germline V gene lookup returns CDR1 MNHNS and CDR2 SASEGT. Trimming left V 6 bases short and J 6 bases short, with 12 bases between. CDR3 size: 13 residues. The CDR3 DNA is TGTGCCAGCAGAGGGGGGGCCCTTCAGCCCCAGCATTTT. Translated: CASRGGALQPQHF.

This clonotype was seen a single time. This chain connects TRBV15 to TRBJ2-3; 9 bases map to TRBD2. Germline-derived CDR1 and CDR2 are LNHNV and YYDKDF (reference sequence). J gave up 4 bases and V 3 bases, and 8 bases lay outside the gene matches. The CDR3 covers 16 residues. The CDR3 sequence: CATSSRASGTADTQYF. Here the CDR3 DNA reads TGTGCCACCAGCAGCCGAGCTAGCGGGACAGCAGATACGCAGTATTTT.

This clonotype came up many times. The CDR3 loop reads CATSRDIVTGDRDYGYTF. CDR3 bases: TGTGCCACCAGCAGAGATATCGTAACCGGGGACAGGGACTATGGCTACACCTTC. V is TRBV15 and J is TRBJ1-2, with 9 bases matching TRBD1. CDR1 is LNHNV and CDR2 is YYDKDF in the germline V gene (reference sequence). V lost 0 bases, J lost 3 bases, and 11 bases stayed unmatched. CDR3 length: 18 residues.

This clonotype was detected only once. Without the conserved terminal phenylalanine or tryptophan, this CDR3 likely stems from a read error. This chain connects TRBV7-2 to TRBJ2-3, with D uncertain. This CDR3 is built from 12 residues. Trimming shortened V by 5 bases and J by 4 bases, and 7 bases separated the two germline ends. Germline CDR1 SGHTA, CDR2 FQGNSA. CDR3 nucleotide sequence: TGTGCCAGCAGCATTTCCTCAGATACGCAGTATGTT. As protein: CASSISSDTQYV.

DNA for the CDR3: TGTGCCAGCAGGGCTAGCGGGGAGCTGTTTTTT. Protein: CASRASGELFF. The chain joins TRBV6-2 or TRBV6-3 to TRBJ2-2; D is ambiguous. Germline loops: CDR1 MNHEY, CDR2 SVGEGT. The CDR3 is made up of 11 amino acids. Deletions cut 6 bases from V and 7 bases from J, with 6 bases between.

On this clonotype itself: The CDR3 does not end in the conserved phenylalanine or tryptophan, so this is likely a read error. The V call is TRBV18, the J call TRBJ2-7, with 7 bases aligning to TRBD2. The CDR3 covers 16 residues. CDR1 KGHSH and CDR2 LQKENI come from the germline V gene. The trim removed 3 bases at V and 0 bases at J, leaving 8 bases unmatched. The CDR3 DNA is TGTGCCAGCTCACCGAGGACGGGGAGGGTCTCCTACGAGCAGTACTTA. This codes for CASSPRTGRVSYEQYL.

This clonotype was recorded at least ten times. The chain combines TRBV25-1 with TRBJ2-7; weak D call: TRBD1 (5 bases). CDR1 MGHDK and CDR2 SYGVNS come from the germline V gene. The V and J ends lost 4 bases and 0 bases respectively, with 10 bases between them. The CDR3 is made up of 14 amino acids. In nucleotides, the CDR3 is TGTGCCAGCAGTGCCCGGACATCCTCCTACGAGCAGTACTTC. Its translation is CASSARTSSYEQYF.

Many counts were recorded for this clonotype. This chain connects TRBV20-1 to TRBJ1-2; no reliable D call. V lost 4 bases and J 5 bases, leaving 5 bases between the germline ends. Germline CDR1 DFQATT, CDR2 SNEGSKA (reference sequence). This CDR3 has 10 residues. The CDR3 sequence is CSATDYGYTF. CDR3 nucleotide sequence: TGCAGTGCTACGGATTATGGCTACACCTTC.

This clonotype was picked up a small number of times. Being one base from a much bigger clone, this may be a read error. The chain employs TRBV29-1 and TRBJ2-1; tentative D call: TRBD2 (6 bases). CDR3 size: 15 residues. Deletions cut 7 bases from V and 2 bases from J, with 18 bases between. CDR1 and CDR2 (germline): SQVTM, ANQGSEA. CDR3 coding DNA: TGCAGCGCCGGAGCGGGCAGCCGGGCCTACAATGAGCAGTTCTTC. Residues: CSAGAGSRAYNEQFF.